Following are 16 T cell receptor beta chains from one sample sequenced in a study of early T cells in non-severe SARS-CoV-2 infection. TCRdb processed the 5' RACE reads anew with MiXCR; each CDR3 protein has one entry. Among 55,000 to 80,000 distinct CDR3 sequences listed, over 9.5% were seen once. Sequencing was done on a sample of whole blood. Receptors originate from an adult who was a healthcare worker with PCR-confirmed SARS-CoV-2 infection or an uninfected control (not recorded which).

This clonotype occurred many times. V is TRBV7-2 and J is TRBJ2-5, with D unresolved. V was pared by 2 bases and J by 5 bases, with 9 bases between. The CDR3 is 13 residues long. The germline V gene encodes CDR1 SGHTA and CDR2 FQGNSA. The CDR3 sequence is CASSLSLLETQYF. The CDR3 DNA reads as TGTGCCAGCAGCTTAAGTTTGTTGGAGACCCAGTACTTC. Full variable domain (missing parts from reference TRBV7-2 and TRBJ2-5): GAGVSQSPSNKVTEKGKDVELRCDPISGHTALYWYRQSLGQGLEFLIYFQGNSAPDKSGLPSDRFSAERTGGSVSTLTIQRTQQEDSAVYLCASSLSLLETQYFGPGTRLLVL.

This clonotype was counted only a few times. The rearrangement links TRBV2 to TRBJ2-2, with a weak D call TRBD1 (6 bases). Trimming removed 4 bases from V and 2 bases from J, with 8 bases in between. The length of the CDR3 is 14 residues. The germline V gene encodes CDR1 SNHLY and CDR2 FYNNEI. DNA for the CDR3: TGTGCCAGCAGTGCGGGACACAACACCGGGGAGCTGTTTTTT. Translating it yields CASSAGHNTGELFF.

This clonotype came up a few times. V usage is TRBV5-1 and J usage is TRBJ2-5; 12 nucleotides line up with TRBD2. The CDR3 runs to 16 residues. Per germline, CDR1 SGHRS and CDR2 YFSETQ. The junction had 7 bases not matched to a gene; V was cut back by 5 bases and J by 2 bases. Here the CDR3 reads CASRSLAGGRQETQYF. The DNA for the CDR3 is TGCGCCAGCAGGAGTCTAGCGGGAGGGCGGCAAGAGACCCAGTACTTC.

The chain joins TRBV6-2 or TRBV6-3 to TRBJ1-3, with D possibly being TRBD1 (6 bases). The CDR3 covers 16 residues. The ends were cut back, 2 bases at V and 0 bases at J, with 11 bases in the middle. The V gene's germline CDR1 is MNHEY and CDR2 SVGEGT. CDR3 nucleotides: TGTGCCAGCAGTTACGCAGGGGCCATCTCTGGAAACACCATATATTTT. This encodes CASSYAGAISGNTIYF.

CDR3 coding DNA: TGCGCCAGCAGGGTCCCCGCCGGGACAGGGTCCCACGAGCAGTACTTC. This translates into CASRVPAGTGSHEQYF. The V and J genes are TRBV5-1 and TRBJ2-7; 9 bases are a match to TRBD1. Losses at the gene ends were 5 bases for V and 5 bases for J; bases not matched to a gene: 14. The CDR3 length is 16 residues. Germline loops: CDR1 SGHRS, CDR2 YFSETQ.

This clonotype was seen only a few times. This chain connects TRBV3-1 to TRBJ2-1; TRBD2 is a possible D gene (6 bases). Germline CDR1 LGHDT, CDR2 YNNKEL (reference sequence). This CDR3 is built from 18 residues. Deletions cut 3 bases from V and 6 bases from J, with 24 bases between. As DNA, the CDR3 is TGTGCCAGCAGCCAGCCCGACCCCTCTAGCGCCGGAGGCAATGAGCAGTTCTTC. It codes for CASSQPDPSSAGGNEQFF.

This clonotype was found a few times. The rearrangement uses TRBV9 and TRBJ2-2; D is ambiguous. Looked up from germline, CDR1 is SGDLS and CDR2 is YYNGEE. The V end lost 0 bases, the J end lost 0 bases, and 3 bases lay between the germline ends. The CDR3 has 14 residues. The CDR3 DNA reads as TGTGCCAGCAGCGTAGCGACGAACACCGGGGAGCTGTTTTTT. Its translation is CASSVATNTGELFF.

This clonotype showed up just a few times. The rearrangement uses TRBV12-3 or TRBV12-4 and TRBJ2-5; D is uncertain. V was shortened by 0 bases and J by 5 bases, with 4 bases between the two germline ends. The CDR3 has 12 residues. CDR3 sequence: CASSLAAETQYF. Here the CDR3 DNA reads TGTGCCAGCAGTTTAGCGGCTGAGACCCAGTACTTC.

DNA of the CDR3: TGCGCCAGCAGCAGAGTCAGCCAAGAGACCCAGTACTTC. It yields the protein CASSRVSQETQYF. The chain carries TRBV4-1 and TRBJ2-5; no firm D call. This CDR3 is built from 13 residues. V was pared by 5 bases and J by 1 base, with 8 bases between. Per germline, CDR1 MGHRA and CDR2 YSYEKL.

The table lists this clonotype with many counts. The gene calls are TRBV5-1 and TRBJ2-3; D perhaps matches TRBD2 (5 bases). Germline V CDR1 and CDR2: SGHRS, YFSETQ. This CDR3 region has 13 residues. Trimming shortened V by 7 bases and J by 5 bases, and 14 bases separated the two germline ends. The CDR3 is CASHRGSEDTQYF. In DNA form, the CDR3 reads TGCGCCAGCCACCGGGGTTCGGAAGATACGCAGTATTTT.

This clonotype was counted many times. The V and J genes are TRBV29-1 and TRBJ2-3, with 11 bases lining up with TRBD2. The CDR3 covers 16 residues. Germline V gives CDR1 SQVTM, CDR2 ANQGSEA. Trimming took 5 bases from V and 4 from J; bases not matched to a gene: 11. The CDR3 region is CSVTLRLAGRADTQYF. The CDR3 DNA reads TGCAGCGTTACTCTAAGACTAGCGGGGAGAGCAGATACGCAGTATTTT.

In its sample, this clonotype was seen many times. This chain joins TRBV12-3 or TRBV12-4 and TRBJ1-1; maybe TRBD1 (6 bases). With 5 bases removed from V and 0 bases from J, the gap between germline ends came to 13 bases. This CDR3 contains 15 residues. The CDR3 loop reads CASSPPRGLNTEAFF. For the CDR3, the DNA is TGTGCCAGCAGTCCCCCTCGGGGGCTGAACACTGAAGCTTTCTTT.

This clonotype was detected ten times or more. This chain joins TRBV10-3 and TRBJ1-1; D possibly corresponds to TRBD1 (5 bases). The CDR3 has 14 residues. From germline, CDR1 is ENHRY and CDR2 SYGVKD. V lost 6 bases and J lost 0, with 11 bases in between. CDR3 nucleotides: TGTGCCATCAGGATGACAGCACTGAACACTGAAGCTTTCTTT. It yields the protein CAIRMTALNTEAFF.

The chain recombines TRBV29-1 with TRBJ2-3; D remains ambiguous. CDR1 and CDR2 from the germline V gene are SQVTM and ANQGSEA. V lost 4 bases and J 0 bases, leaving 8 bases between the germline ends. The CDR3 contains 13 residues. The CDR3 region is CSVAYLSTDTQYF. CDR3 DNA: TGCAGCGTTGCCTACCTTAGCACAGATACGCAGTATTTT.

At least ten counts were recorded for this clonotype. The chain has TRBV3-1 and TRBJ2-7, with 8 bases matching TRBD1. In germline, CDR1 is LGHDT, CDR2 YNNKEL (reference sequence). V trimming: 1 base; J trimming: 4 bases; junction bases outside the gene matches: 3. CDR3 size: 14 residues. DNA for the CDR3: TGTGCCAGCAGCCAAGGTTACAGGGGGTACGAGCAGTACTTC. Protein product: CASSQGYRGYEQYF.

At least ten counts were recorded for this clonotype. The chain carries TRBV2 and TRBJ2-3, with a weak D call TRBD1 (6 bases). Trimming removed 4 bases from V and 2 bases from J, with 10 bases in between. CDR3 size: 14 residues. CDR1 and CDR2 (germline): SNHLY, FYNNEI. The CDR3 region is CASSGGQLTDTQYF. Written as DNA, the CDR3 is TGTGCCAGCAGTGGAGGACAGCTCACAGATACGCAGTATTTT.